This T cell receptor (beta chain) originates from a study of T cell responses to AZD1222 COVID-19 vaccine. Study results and limitations: Vaccination with two AZD1222 doses was followed by a rise in Spike-specific TCR breadth and depth.

Of note for this clone: The antigen remains unidentified.

Using immunoSEQ multiplex PCR, the repertoire was profiled, and TCRdb retains in-frame clones only, with some absent. The sample holds roughly 170,000 clones, about 90% seen once. Germline trimming cut 2 bases from V and 7 bases from J; bases unmatched to any gene: 7. The CDR3 runs 15 residues. The germline V gene has CDR1 SGDLS and CDR2 YYNGEE. The origin of this receptor is an adult in good health. The specimen comprised peripheral blood, sampled on day 0 of AZD1222 vaccination. The rearrangement links TRBV9 to TRBJ2-1, with 9 positions matching TRBD2. Here the CDR3 DNA reads TGTGCCAGCAGCGTTTTGGCGGGGGGGAATAATGAGCAGTTCTTC. It translates to CASSVLAGGNNEQFF.